This TCR beta chain was profiled in a study of blood T cell repertoires in COVID-19. Enrolled through a virtual design, the participants were between roughly 18 and 95 years of age and came from around 25 US areas. TCRdb's table, derived via immunoSEQ multiplex PCR, lists solely in-frame clones and lacks some. Of some 380,000 clones listed, approximately 91% are singletons. The germline gives CDR1 LGHNT, CDR2 FRNRAP. Trimming removed 1 base from V and 1 base from J; junction bases left unmatched: 9. CDR3 length: 17 amino acids. This TCR derives from a middle-aged woman with acute COVID-19. Specimen: PBMCs or T cells enriched from blood (not recorded which). The chain has TRBV12-5 and TRBJ1-2; 7 bases match TRBD1. The CDR3, as DNA: TGTGCTAGTGGTTTGGGATACCGGGACAGCTATAACTATGGCTACACCTTC. This translates into CASGLGYRDSYNYGYTF.